A single T cell receptor (beta chain) is shown here with its context. The data were obtained in a study of shared T cell receptors in the human thymus. The V gene's germline CDR1 is SGHKS and CDR2 YYEKEE (reference sequence). The ends were cut back, 6 bases at V and 3 bases at J, with 15 bases in the middle. The length of the CDR3 is 14 residues. Method: immunoSEQ multiplex PCR; TCRdb's copy keeps in-frame clones and lacks some. Of 700,000 to 750,000 clones listed, approximately 83% are singletons. These records were also assigned to another study, of human thymus T cells. From that second work: Immunologically healthy infants in Finland undergoing congenital heart defect surgery were the donors. During corrective heart surgery, resections were taken, and the thymus tissue came from them. The authors found apparently biased V and J gene usage in thymic and blood repertoires. The related literature has documented a marked overlap of thymic repertoires among unrelated individuals.

This receptor was taken from a girl under three years old with a congenital heart defect. The rearrangement joins TRBV5-5 to TRBJ1-2; the D gene is possibly TRBD1 (5 bases). Sequenced sample: thymocytes. The CDR3 here is CASTSQVWDYGYTF. Written as DNA, the CDR3 is TGTGCCAGCACCTCACAGGTATGGGACTATGGCTACACCTTC.